These 26 T cell receptor beta chains originate from one sample sequenced in a study of cytomegalovirus exposure and HLA in healthy donors. PCR was performed using 60 Vbeta and 13 Jbeta primers. The repertoire was sequenced with immunoSEQ multiplex PCR; TCRdb's copy has only in-frame clones and lacks some. The profile shows some 85,000 clones, 60% to 80% of them singletons. The sequencing sample was made of PBMCs. The receptors were gathered from a young man in good health and CMV-seronegative.

This clone is medium-sized in the sample. The chain combines TRBV11-2 with TRBJ2-2, with D uncertain. Germline loops: CDR1 SGHAT, CDR2 FQNNGV. Trimming took 0 bases from V and 8 from J, leaving 4 bases between them. The CDR3 totals 12 residues. CDR3 amino acids: CASSLDQGELFF. CDR3 sequence (DNA): TGTGCCAGCAGCTTAGACCAAGGGGAGCTGTTTTTT.

This clone was counted once. The chain carries TRBV5-8 and TRBJ2-4; weak D call: TRBD2 (6 bases). The CDR3 runs 17 residues. Germline V CDR1 and CDR2: SGHTS, YDEGEE. Between the trimmed V and J ends, which lost 2 bases and 0 bases, there was a span of 15 bases. Here the CDR3 DNA reads TGTGCCAGCAGCTTTGGAGGGTCAACTTTAGCCAAAAACATTCAGTACTTC. Amino acids: CASSFGGSTLAKNIQYF.

J is TRBJ2-2 and V is TRBV2, with a weak D call TRBD1 (6 bases). This CDR3 contains 15 residues. Deletions cut 3 bases from V and 3 bases from J, with 11 bases between. The germline V gene encodes CDR1 SNHLY and CDR2 FYNNEI. Here the CDR3 reads CASSDLGQYTGELFF. The DNA for the CDR3 is TGTGCCAGCAGTGATTTAGGACAGTACACCGGGGAGCTGTTTTTT. Using reference TRBV2 and TRBJ2-2 for the parts outside the CDR3, the full variable domain is EPEVTQTPSHQVTQMGQEVILRCVPISNHLYFYWYRQILGQKVEFLVSFYNNEISEKSEIFDDQFSVERPDGSNFTLKIRSTKLEDSAMYFCASSDLGQYTGELFFGEGSRLTVL.

This clone was observed a single time. CDR3 nucleotide sequence: TGCAGCGTGATACCGGGACAGGGGATAACCTATGGCTACACCTTC. It yields the protein CSVIPGQGITYGYTF. The gene calls are TRBV29-1 and TRBJ1-2, with 10 nucleotides matching TRBD1. CDR1 is SQVTM, CDR2 ANQGSEA, per germline. J gave up 4 bases and V 6 bases, and 11 bases lay outside the gene matches. The CDR3 has 15 amino acids.

This chain connects TRBV6-1 to TRBJ1-5, with a possible D match to TRBD1 (5 bases). This CDR3 is built from 15 residues. Germline CDR1 is MNHNS and CDR2 is SASEGT. V was shortened by 1 base and J by 5 bases, with 12 bases between the two germline ends. The CDR3 DNA reads TGTGCCAGCAGTGAAGGGGGGGTTTGGGATCAGCCCCAGCATTTT. Protein: CASSEGGVWDQPQHF.

About this clone itself: The junction differs from germline at one of its ends, possibly a read error. The genes are TRBV7-9 and TRBJ2-7, with TRBD1 matching 7 bases. This CDR3 is built from 12 residues. Germline V gene data show CDR1 as SEHNR and CDR2 as FQNEAQ (reference sequence). In DNA form, the CDR3 reads TGTTCCAGTAGGGACAGATCCTACGAGCAGTACTTC. It specifies CSSRDRSYEQYF.

Only one count was recorded for this clone. This chain uses TRBV7-8 with TRBJ2-6, with TRBD2 matching 10 bases. This CDR3 spans 16 amino acids. V dropped 5 bases and J dropped 2; count of bases not matched to a gene: 3. Germline loops: CDR1 SGHVS, CDR2 FQNEAQ. The CDR3 nucleotides read TGTGCCAGCAGCGCGCTAGCGGGAGCTGGGGCCAACGTCCTGACTTTC. As protein: CASSALAGAGANVLTF.

The chain carries TRBV18 and TRBJ1-3; D perhaps matches TRBD1 (5 bases). The CDR3 is 16 amino acids. Germline V lookup: CDR1 KGHSH, CDR2 LQKENI. Trimming shortened V by 3 bases and J by 3 bases, and 15 bases separated the two germline ends. DNA of the CDR3: TGTGCCAGCTCACCCCCAGGGACTTCCAGTGGAAACACCATATATTTT. It translates to CASSPPGTSSGNTIYF.

The chain joins TRBV19 to TRBJ1-1, with D perhaps matching TRBD1 (6 bases). V was clipped by 2 bases and J by 4 bases, with 14 bases between them. The germline V gene has CDR1 LNHDA and CDR2 SQIVND (reference sequence). This CDR3 comprises 15 residues. The CDR3 sequence: CASSIFSRGTTEAFF. CDR3 in DNA: TGTGCCAGTAGTATATTCAGCAGGGGCACCACTGAAGCTTTCTTT.

CDR3: CASSLDRRPSGANVLTF. The CDR3 DNA sequence: TGTGCCAGCAGCTTGGATAGGCGGCCCTCTGGGGCCAACGTCCTGACTTTC. The V and J genes are TRBV5-5 and TRBJ2-6; D unclear. Germline assignment: CDR1 SGHKS and CDR2 YYEKEE (reference sequence). The CDR3 runs to 17 residues. V gave up 0 bases and J gave up 0 bases, with 10 bases separating them.

This chain joins TRBV29-1 and TRBJ1-3; 7 bases agree with TRBD1. Germline V gives CDR1 SQVTM, CDR2 ANQGSEA. J gave up 0 bases and V 6 bases, and 5 bases lay outside the gene matches. This CDR3 is built from 14 residues. This chain's CDR3 is CSVVGTVSGNTIYF. In DNA form, the CDR3 reads TGCAGCGTCGTAGGGACAGTCTCTGGAAACACCATATATTTT.

The genes are TRBV28 and TRBJ2-1; no clear D gene. The V end lost 3 bases, the J end lost 8 bases, and 11 bases lay between the germline ends. The length of the CDR3 is 13 residues. In germline, CDR1 is MDHEN, CDR2 SYDVKM. The CDR3 loop is CASSLPVTHEQFF. The CDR3 DNA follows: TGTGCCAGCAGTTTGCCCGTAACACATGAGCAGTTCTTC.

The chain combines TRBV7-2 with TRBJ2-4; D possibly corresponds to TRBD1 (5 bases). CDR1 and CDR2 from the germline V gene are SGHTA and FQGNSA. Trimming stripped 7 bases from V and 8 bases from J, with 18 bases between. The length of the CDR3 is 14 residues. In DNA form, the CDR3 reads TGTGCCAGCAACCAGGGCCCCCGCAGGGACATTCAGTACTTC. Its translation: CASNQGPRRDIQYF.

The chain employs TRBV19 and TRBJ2-7; 7 bases align to TRBD1. The V gene's germline CDR1 is LNHDA and CDR2 SQIVND (reference sequence). This CDR3 comprises 14 residues. V dropped 7 bases and J dropped 3; count of bases not matched to a gene: 9. The CDR3: CASIPGQLIYEQYF. The CDR3 region has the DNA TGTGCCAGTATCCCGGGACAGCTTATCTACGAGCAGTACTTC.

In DNA, the CDR3 is TGTGCCAGCAGTTACCCCCAGGGGGCGAGGTCACCCCTCCACTTT. Translating gives CASSYPQGARSPLHF. The chain combines TRBV6-6 with TRBJ1-6; TRBD1 agrees at 8 bases. Germline V gene sequence: CDR1 MNHNY, CDR2 SVGAGI (reference sequence). This CDR3 has 15 amino acids. Losses at the gene ends were 2 bases for V and 10 bases for J; bases not matched to a gene: 7.

V is TRBV5-6 and J is TRBJ2-7; TRBD2 agrees at 11 bases. CDR1 is SGHDT, CDR2 YYEEEE, per germline. The length of the CDR3 is 18 residues. V dropped 0 bases and J dropped 6; count of bases not matched to a gene: 14. The CDR3 loop is CASSLGVAGGPSLSEQYF. CDR3 DNA: TGTGCCAGCAGCTTGGGGGTAGCGGGAGGGCCTTCGTTATCCGAGCAGTACTTC.

The chain carries TRBV5-1 and TRBJ2-1; 10 positions match TRBD1. The length of the CDR3 is 16 residues. The V segment lost 2 bases and the J segment 3 bases; nucleotides outside the gene matches: 5. From germline, CDR1 is SGHRS and CDR2 YFSETQ. CDR3 bases: TGCGCCAGCAGCTTAGCCGGACAGGGGGGCTACAATGAGCAGTTCTTC. Protein product: CASSLAGQGGYNEQFF.

V is TRBV30 and J is TRBJ2-5, with TRBD2 matching over 9 bases. The germline V gene has CDR1 GTSNPN and CDR2 SVGIG (reference sequence). The CDR3 has 13 residues. V shed 0 bases and J 6 bases; nucleotides not matched to a gene: 2. The CDR3 region has the DNA TGTGCCTGGAGTGTAGCGGGAGGAAAGACCCAGTACTTC. It encodes CAWSVAGGKTQYF.

V and J are TRBV9 and TRBJ2-3; 9 bases are shared with TRBD2. Trimming cost V 3 bases and J 5 bases; bases outside gene matches: 10. The germline gives CDR1 SGDLS, CDR2 YYNGEE. This CDR3 region has 16 residues. In nucleotides, the CDR3 is TGTGCCAGCAGCGCGCTTGCGGGGGGGCCAGGAGATACGCAGTATTTT. Translation: CASSALAGGPGDTQYF. Supplemented by reference TRBV9 and TRBJ2-3, the full variable domain reads DSGVTQTPKHLITATGQRVTLRCSPRSGDLSVYWYQQSLDQGLQFLIQYYNGEERAKGNILERFSAQQFPDLHSELNLSSLELGDSALYFCASSALAGGPGDTQYFGPGTRLTVL.

The chain couples TRBV5-1 to TRBJ1-2; D is unclear. The CDR3 is made up of 16 amino acids. Germline V gives CDR1 SGHRS, CDR2 YFSETQ. V lost 1 base to trimming and J lost 1 base, with 14 bases between them. CDR3 nucleotides: TGCGCCAGCAGCTTGTCGGCGACAACCTATAACTATGGCTACACCTTC. It codes for CASSLSATTYNYGYTF.

The chain joins TRBV2 to TRBJ2-3, with 9 bases matching TRBD1. The CDR3 sequence is 15 residues long. V lost 6 bases to trimming and J lost 2 bases; unmatched junction nucleotides: 6. The germline CDR1 and CDR2 sequences are SNHLY and FYNNEI. As DNA, the CDR3 is TGTGCCAGCAGAGGACAGGGGTTGGCCACAGATACGCAGTATTTT. It encodes CASRGQGLATDTQYF.

This chain connects TRBV7-8 to TRBJ1-2, with TRBD1 matching 7 bases. Germline CDR1 is SGHVS and CDR2 is FQNEAQ. Losses at the gene ends were 1 base for V and 4 bases for J; bases not matched to a gene: 6. The CDR3 length is 15 residues. CDR3 in DNA: TGTGCCAGCAGCTTAGAAGCAGGGGGGTTCTATGGCTACACCTTC. It yields the protein CASSLEAGGFYGYTF.

The genes are TRBV4-1 and TRBJ2-7, with TRBD2 identical over 8 bases. Germline CDR1 and CDR2: MGHRA and YSYEKL. The V gene end was trimmed by 0 bases and the J gene end by 3 bases; junction bases not matched to a gene: 7. This CDR3 spans 16 amino acids. The CDR3, as DNA: TGCGCCAGCAGCCAAGATTATGCGGGGGGATACTACGAGCAGTACTTC. Translated: CASSQDYAGGYYEQYF.

The rearrangement links TRBV19 to TRBJ2-5; 7 nucleotides align to TRBD1. After removal of 5 bases from V and 5 bases from J, the junction contained 8 bases not matched to a gene. This CDR3 has 14 amino acids. Germline V gene sequence: CDR1 LNHDA, CDR2 SQIVND (reference sequence). Written as DNA, the CDR3 is TGTGCCAGTAGTGAACGACAGGGTTTCGAGACCCAGTACTTC. Protein sequence: CASSERQGFETQYF.

This rearrangement joins TRBV11-3 to TRBJ2-7; no clear D gene. Looked up from germline, CDR1 is SGHNT and CDR2 is YENEEA. V was pared by 4 bases and J by 3 bases, with 16 bases between. CDR3 length equals 15 residues. The CDR3, as DNA: TGTGCCAGCAGCTCGCGACCCCCGAGGTACTACGAGCAGTACTTC. Amino acid sequence: CASSSRPPRYYEQYF.

The DNA for the CDR3 is TGTGCCAGCAGCCCCTGGGACAGGAACACCGGGGAGCTGTTTTTT. The encoded protein is CASSPWDRNTGELFF. The chain recombines TRBV11-1 with TRBJ2-2; 7 bases match TRBD1. Germline CDR1 and CDR2: SGHAT and FQDESV (reference sequence). This CDR3 spans 15 amino acids. The J segment lost 1 base and the V segment lost 5 bases, leaving 4 bases of the junction unmatched.